The rows below give T cell receptor beta chains drawn from one sample of a study of post-analysis software for immune sequencing data. TCRdb re-called the PCR reads through MiXCR, storing one row per CDR3 protein. The sample gives 450,000 to 650,000 distinct CDR3 sequences, roughly 46% of which show up once; 1.5% to 2% is in the top ten. Sequencing input: blood. All receptors derive from a girl between 5 and 17 years old with multiple sclerosis. CDR3s include the opening cysteine and the closing phenylalanine or tryptophan. The order of the fields is V gene, CDR3 length, D gene, J gene, clone size, CDR3 DNA, CDR3 protein. A D gene is named only where the DNA matches it firmly. Clone size is given for some rows only: seen once, a few or many times, or a class if the clone is expanded.

TRBV5-1	14	-	TRBJ2-7	-	TGCGCCAGCAGCTTGAGCCAGGGGTCGAACGAGCAGTACTTC	CASSLSQGSNEQYF
TRBV24-1	17	-	TRBJ2-1	few	TGTGCCACCAGTGACCCGACTAGAAGGTACCTCAACAATGAGCAGTTCTTC	CATSDPTRRYLNNEQFF
TRBV5-1	16	-	TRBJ2-4	few	TGCGCCAGCAGCGTCGATCCGACAGGGAGGGGACACATTCAGTACTTC	CASSVDPTGRGHIQYF
TRBV28	17	TRBD1	TRBJ2-6	-	TGTGCCAGCAGTTCCCAGGGGGTAACATCTGGGGCCAACGTCCTGACTTTC	CASSSQGVTSGANVLTF
TRBV20-1	11	TRBD2	TRBJ2-1	-	TGCAGTGCTGACGGGAGGAATGAGCAGTTCTTC	CSADGRNEQFF
TRBV4-1	16	TRBD2	TRBJ2-1	medium-sized	TGCGCCAGCAGCCAAGAATCGGGACTAGCGGGCAATGAGCAGTTCTTC	CASSQESGLAGNEQFF
TRBV20-1	12	-	TRBJ1-1	-	TGCAGTGCTAGAACCCTGAACACTGAAGCTTTCTTT	CSARTLNTEAFF
TRBV3-1	13	-	TRBJ1-2	-	TGTGCCAGCAGCCAGTTAGCTAACTATGGCTACACCTTC	CASSQLANYGYTF
TRBV4-1	13	-	TRBJ2-3	-	TGCGCCAGCAGCCTCCTGGAGGGAGATACGCAGTATTTT	CASSLLEGDTQYF
TRBV5-1	17	TRBD2	TRBJ2-1	-	TGCGCCAGCAGCTTGACCCCCGGACTAGCGGGAGGGAGTGAGCAGTTCTTC	CASSLTPGLAGGSEQFF
TRBV28	13	-	TRBJ2-7	-	TGTGCCAGCAGTGACGGGACCCCCTACGAGCAGTACTTC	CASSDGTPYEQYF
TRBV6-6	14	-	TRBJ1-1	once	TGTGCCAGCAGGACCAGGACGGGGGAAACTGAAGCTTTCTTT	CASRTRTGETEAFF
TRBV4-1	17	-	TRBJ2-7	-	TGCGCCAGCAGCCAAGTTTGGTGGCGGACGGAGGGCCTCGAGCAGTACTTC	CASSQVWWRTEGLEQYF
TRBV11-1	13	TRBD1	TRBJ2-7	few	TGTGCCAGCAGCGTGGACAGGTTGGGGGAGCAGTACTTC	CASSVDRLGEQYF
TRBV4-1	19	TRBD2	TRBJ2-4	once	TGCGCCAGCAGCAAGGGGCCAGCGGGACGCCTCCGGGACAAAAACATTCAGTACTTC	CASSKGPAGRLRDKNIQYF
TRBV5-1	15	-	TRBJ2-7	-	TGCGCCAGCAGCTTGGCGACCGGTACTCTCAACGAGCAGTACTTC	CASSLATGTLNEQYF
TRBV11-2	14	-	TRBJ1-1	-	TGTGCCAGCAGCTTAGATAAAGGGGGGCCAGAAGCTTTCTTT	CASSLDKGGPEAFF
TRBV12-3/TRBV12-4	13	TRBD1	TRBJ1-1	-	TGTGCCAGCACGCGGGACAGTTACTCTGAAGCTTTCTTT	CASTRDSYSEAFF
TRBV7-3	16	-	TRBJ1-1	few	TGTGCCAGCAGCTTAAGTGGGGGGGCTGCGGGCACTGAAGCTTTCTTT	CASSLSGGAAGTEAFF
TRBV29-1	14	-	TRBJ2-7	-	TGCAGCGTTGAAGATCGGAGGGGCTCCTACGAGCAGTACTTC	CSVEDRRGSYEQYF
TRBV11-2	15	TRBD2	TRBJ2-5	-	TGTGCCAGCAGCCAGGGTAGCGGGACCCAAGAGACCCAGTACTTC	CASSQGSGTQETQYF
TRBV7-2	15	-	TRBJ1-2	-	TGTGCCAGCAGCTTAAAAGGGGGGGCTGACTATGGCTACACCTTC	CASSLKGGADYGYTF
TRBV28	16	TRBD1	TRBJ1-2	-	TGTGCCAGCAGTTTAATTAGCGAGACAGGGAACTATGGCTACACCTTC	CASSLISETGNYGYTF
TRBV12-3/TRBV12-4	13	TRBD1	TRBJ2-3	-	TGTGCCAGCTCACGACAGGGGGCAGATATGCAGTATTTT	CASSRQGADMQYF
TRBV11-2	17	TRBD1	TRBJ2-7	-	TGTGCCAGCAGCCACATCCTTCAGGGGGCCGTCTCCTACGAGCAGTACTTC	CASSHILQGAVSYEQYF
TRBV5-1	18	TRBD2	TRBJ2-3	-	TGCGCCAGCAGCTTGCCACTAGCGGGAGGATCCGCCCCAAATACGCAGTATTTT	CASSLPLAGGSAPNTQYF
TRBV6-5	16	TRBD2	TRBJ2-1	-	TGTGCCAGCAACATGGTACGGGCGGGAGGGCACAATGAGCAGTTCTTC	CASNMVRAGGHNEQFF
TRBV12-3/TRBV12-4	13	-	TRBJ1-2	-	TGTGCCAGCAGTTCCATGGGGGGGGATGGCTACACCTTC	CASSSMGGDGYTF
TRBV12-3/TRBV12-4	14	-	TRBJ1-2	few	TGTGCCAGCAGGTCGGGCCCACTGGGTTATGGCTACACCTTC	CASRSGPLGYGYTF
TRBV12-3/TRBV12-4	14	-	TRBJ2-1	-	TGTGCCAGCAGTTTATCCGGGAGTAGCAGTGAGCAGTTCTTC	CASSLSGSSSEQFF
TRBV5-1	16	-	TRBJ2-3	-	TGCGCCAGCACCATGGTAGGAGGGGGCGCCCCGGATACGCAGTATTTT	CASTMVGGGAPDTQYF
TRBV27	16	-	TRBJ1-5	-	TGTGCCAGCAGCCAGAGAGGAGACTATAGCAATCAGCCCCAGCATTTT	CASSQRGDYSNQPQHF
TRBV19	12	-	TRBJ1-5	-	TGTGCCAGTAGGCTGCACAATCAGCCCCAGCATTTT	CASRLHNQPQHF
TRBV5-5	17	-	TRBJ2-7	-	TGTGCCAGCAGCTTGGATATCGGCAGCGCCAGCTCCTACGAGCAGTACTTC	CASSLDIGSASSYEQYF
TRBV7-8	14	-	TRBJ2-7	-	TGTGCCAGCAGCTTAGCGGCCAGGGACTACGAGCAGTACTTC	CASSLAARDYEQYF
TRBV11-2	15	-	TRBJ2-1	once	TGTGCCAGCAGCCAGAGACAATTCCCGTTCTACGAGCAGTTCTTC	CASSQRQFPFYEQFF
TRBV7-2	17	TRBD2	TRBJ2-4	-	TGTGCCAGCAGCCAGCCGGGACTACGTTTAGCCAAAAACATTCAGTACTTC	CASSQPGLRLAKNIQYF
TRBV5-1	10	-	TRBJ2-7	few	TGCGCCAGCAGGAAATACGAGCAGTACTTC	CASRKYEQYF
TRBV5-1	14	TRBD1	TRBJ2-1	few	TGCGCCAGCAGCTTTCTACAGGGGGCGGAGGAGCAGTTCTTC	CASSFLQGAEEQFF
TRBV27	19	TRBD1	TRBJ2-7	few	TGTGCCAGCAGTTACGCAATAGGGACAGGGGGTGGACCAGGCTACGAGCAGTACTTC	CASSYAIGTGGGPGYEQYF
TRBV4-1	13	-	TRBJ2-1	few	TGCGCCAGCAGCCTTTTGGGGGTCGCGGAGCAGTTCTTC	CASSLLGVAEQFF
TRBV7-9	16	TRBD2	TRBJ2-7	-	TGTGCCAGCAGCTTTCCTCTCAACGGGGGGACGCACGAGCAGTACTTC	CASSFPLNGGTHEQYF
TRBV4-1	16	TRBD1	TRBJ1-1	-	TGCGCCAGCAGCCAAGCCCTCGACAGGGTGAACACTGAAGCTTTCTTT	CASSQALDRVNTEAFF
TRBV29-1	12	TRBD1	TRBJ1-1	few	TGCAGGGGAGACAGGGGTAACACTGAAGCTTTCTTT	CRGDRGNTEAFF
TRBV27	14	TRBD2	TRBJ2-7	-	TGTGCCAGCACCCTTGGCCCTAGCGGGAGTGAGCAGTACTTC	CASTLGPSGSEQYF
TRBV5-1	15	-	TRBJ2-3	-	TGCGCCAGCAGCCCCGGGACGGAGGGGACAGATACGCAGTATTTT	CASSPGTEGTDTQYF
TRBV6-2/TRBV6-3	13	-	TRBJ2-1	-	TGTGCCAGCCGCCGAGAGCTCTACAATGAGCAGTTCTTC	CASRRELYNEQFF
TRBV29-1	13	-	TRBJ2-1	once	TGCAGCGTTGATCGGGCAGGGTTCAATGAGCAGTTCTTC	CSVDRAGFNEQFF
TRBV5-1	17	-	TRBJ2-3	-	TGCGCCAGCAGCTTTAGCCCACACGGTCCGGCGAAAGATACGCAGTATTTT	CASSFSPHGPAKDTQYF
TRBV20-1	15	-	TRBJ2-7	few	TGCAGTGCTAGAGATGATGGGACGGTCTCCTACGAGCAGTACTTC	CSARDDGTVSYEQYF
TRBV6-4	12	TRBD1	TRBJ2-1	-	TGTGCCAGCGGAACAGGGGTCAATGAGCAGTTCTTC	CASGTGVNEQFF
TRBV5-1	12	-	TRBJ1-6	once	TGCGCCAGCAGGTCAACGAATTCACCCCTCCACTTT	CASRSTNSPLHF
TRBV20-1	15	TRBD2	TRBJ2-3	-	TGCAGTGCCCACCTCCCAGCGGGGGACACAGATACGCAGTATTTT	CSAHLPAGDTDTQYF